The clone carrying this TCR beta chain was recorded many times. As yet, its antigen is unknown. The data belong to a study of T-cell reconstitution after alpha-beta-depleted transplantation in children. General observations from the study: It was reported that alpha-beta T cells came from several hundred expanded graft clones (about two months after transplant). T-cell counts and diversity were attributed mostly to newly produced T cells one year after transplant. The study traced high day-60 TCRbeta diversity in some patients to surviving recipient T cells and thymic progenitors.

CDR1 and CDR2 (germline): LGHDT, YNNKEL (reference sequence). This CDR3 spans 13 amino acids. Between the trimmed V and J ends, which lost 7 bases and 4 bases, there was a span of 13 bases. Construction of the TCRbeta library involved unique molecular identifiers. TCRdb reanalysed the PCR reads using MiXCR and keeps one entry per CDR3 protein. This repertoire shows some 220,000 distinct CDR3 sequences, approximately 11% found once; its top ten account for 28%. The origin of this receptor is a child in the first two years of life with acute myeloid leukemia, due to receive a stem cell transplant. The chain is built from TRBV3-1 and TRBJ1-1; the D is unclear. The sample here was PBMCs, taken before TCRalphabeta/CD19-depleted stem cell transplant. The CDR3 coding sequence is TGTGCCAGCAACTTCAAGGGAAGCACTGAAGCTTTCTTT. This codes for CASNFKGSTEAFF. Based on the CDR3 plus reference TRBV3-1 and TRBJ1-1, the full variable domain is DTAVSQTPKYLVTQMGNDKSIKCEQNLGHDTMYWYKQDSKKFLKIMFSYNNKELIINETVPNRFSPKSPDKAHLNLHINSLELGDSAVYFCASNFKGSTEAFFGQGTRLTVV.